The 16 T cell receptor beta chains below were found in one sample sequenced in a study of T cell changes during pregnancy in multiple sclerosis. Data came from immunoSEQ multiplex PCR; TCRdb stores just in-frame clones and leaves some out. The sample lists about 32,000 clones; 80% to 90% were seen once. This sample comprised CD8+ T cells from peripheral blood mononuclear cells, obtained in the second trimester of pregnancy. Source of these receptors: a female donor with multiple sclerosis, enrolled in a pregnancy study.

The chain uses TRBV5-1 and TRBJ2-7, with TRBD1 matching 8 bases. This CDR3 spans 14 amino acids. V lost 4 bases to trimming and J lost 3 bases; unmatched junction nucleotides: 6. Germline V gene data show CDR1 as SGHRS and CDR2 as YFSETQ. The CDR3 sequence is CASSLGRGRYEQYF. CDR3 nucleotide sequence: TGCGCCAGCAGCCTGGGCAGGGGGCGCTACGAGCAGTACTTC.

The chain employs TRBV9 and TRBJ2-1; weak D call: TRBD2 (7 bases). CDR3 length equals 16 residues. Germline loops: CDR1 SGDLS, CDR2 YYNGEE. Trimming took off 3 bases at V and 4 bases at J, with 17 bases between the two ends. The CDR3 spells CASSERGGFRYNEQFF. CDR3 coding DNA: TGTGCCAGCAGCGAGAGGGGGGGCTTTAGGTACAATGAGCAGTTCTTC.

This chain links TRBV7-9 with TRBJ1-4, with 9 nucleotides matching TRBD1. The CDR3 totals 15 residues. After removal of 2 bases from V and 7 bases from J, the junction contained 5 bases not matched to a gene. Germline CDR1 is SEHNR and CDR2 is FQNEAQ (reference sequence). Written as DNA, the CDR3 is TGTGCCAGCAGCTTAAGGGGACAGGGAGGTGAAAAACTGTTTTTT. Residues: CASSLRGQGGEKLFF. Using reference TRBV7-9 and TRBJ1-4 for the parts outside the CDR3, the full variable domain is DTGVSQNPRHKITKRGQNVTFRCDPISEHNRLYWYRQTLGQGPEFLTYFQNEAQLEKSRLLSDRFSAERPKGSFSTLEIQRTEQGDSAMYLCASSLRGQGGEKLFFGSGTQLSVL.

The V gene is TRBV19, the J gene TRBJ2-7, with TRBD1 identical over 9 bases. V shed 7 bases, J shed 3 bases, and the junction held 1 base outside the gene matches. This CDR3 is 12 amino acids long. Germline V CDR1 and CDR2: LNHDA, SQIVND (reference sequence). The CDR3 DNA is TGTGCCAGTAAGGACAGGGGCTACGAGCAGTACTTC. Its translation is CASKDRGYEQYF.

The genes are TRBV29-1 and TRBJ1-1; no clear D. CDR3 length: 12 residues. Trimming cost V 4 bases and J 5 bases, with 11 bases left between them. In germline, CDR1 is SQVTM, CDR2 ANQGSEA. The CDR3 is CSVGRLGTEAFF. CDR3 nucleotide sequence: TGCAGCGTTGGACGACTAGGGACTGAAGCTTTCTTT.

This clone was detected ten times or more. The V and J genes are TRBV28 and TRBJ2-7; D perhaps matches TRBD1 (6 bases). This CDR3 region has 19 residues. With 3 bases removed from V and 4 bases from J, the gap between germline ends came to 28 bases. The V gene's germline CDR1 is MDHEN and CDR2 SYDVKM. The CDR3 DNA follows: TGTGCCAGCAGTTTCCCTCGACAGGTGGCGAGGGTGAATACGTACGAGCAGTACTTC. It translates to CASSFPRQVARVNTYEQYF.

The chain employs TRBV5-5 and TRBJ1-4, with unresolved D. The germline CDR1 and CDR2 sequences are SGHKS and YYEKEE (reference sequence). The germline V and J ends were trimmed by 0 bases and 7 bases, with 7 bases remaining between them. The CDR3 covers 13 residues. CDR3: CASSLGVGEKLFF. The CDR3, as DNA: TGTGCCAGCAGCTTGGGCGTTGGTGAAAAACTGTTTTTT.

The CDR3 nucleotides are TGTGCCAGCACTTCACAGGGGGCAGCGGATACGCAGTATTTT. Amino acids: CASTSQGAADTQYF. The V gene is TRBV6-6, the J gene TRBJ2-3, with 9 bases identical to TRBD1. The CDR3 consists of 14 residues. Germline CDR1 reads MNHNY; CDR2 reads SVGAGI (reference sequence). Trimming cost V 7 bases and J 6 bases; bases outside gene matches: 8.

V and J are TRBV7-7 and TRBJ2-5; D might be TRBD1 (6 bases). Germline CDR1 reads SSHAT; CDR2 reads FNYEAQ (reference sequence). V lost 4 bases and J lost 2, with 11 bases in between. The CDR3 consists of 14 residues. This CDR3 reads CASSSWTDQETQYF. The CDR3 DNA reads TGTGCCAGCAGCTCTTGGACAGATCAAGAGACCCAGTACTTC. The full variable domain, completed using reference TRBV7-7 and TRBJ2-5, is GAGVSQSPRYKVTKRGQDVTLRCDPISSHATLYWYQQALGQGPEFLTYFNYEAQPDKSGLPSDRFSAERPEGSISTLTIQRTEQRDSAMYRCASSSWTDQETQYFGPGTRLLVL.

This chain uses TRBV19 with TRBJ1-5, with 7 nucleotides matching TRBD1. Germline CDR1 is LNHDA and CDR2 is SQIVND (reference sequence). V lost 6 bases, J lost 2 bases, and 13 bases stayed unmatched. This CDR3 spans 17 amino acids. CDR3 in DNA: TGTGCCAGTAGGTTAACAGGGGCTCGGGAAGGCAATCAGCCCCAGCATTTT. It is translated as CASRLTGAREGNQPQHF.

The chain is built from TRBV7-3 and TRBJ2-5; 7 bases fit TRBD2. V was pared by 5 bases and J by 1 base, with 7 bases of the junction left unmatched. Germline CDR1 SGHTA, CDR2 FQGTGA. CDR3 length: 15 amino acids. The CDR3 region has the DNA TGTGCCAGCAGCCCCGGCGGGGGAATCCAAGAGACCCAGTACTTC. Amino acids: CASSPGGGIQETQYF. Based on the CDR3 plus reference TRBV7-3 and TRBJ2-5, the full variable domain is GAGVSQTPSNKVTEKGKYVELRCDPISGHTALYWYRQSLGQGPEFLIYFQGTGAADDSGLPNDRFFAVRPEGSVSTLKIQRTERGDSAVYLCASSPGGGIQETQYFGPGTRLLVL.

The rearrangement links TRBV27 to TRBJ2-1, with 7 bases aligning to TRBD2. Germline V gives CDR1 MNHEY, CDR2 SMNVEV (reference sequence). V trimming: 3 bases; J trimming: 0 bases; junction bases outside the gene matches: 5. The CDR3 extends over 16 amino acids. The CDR3 protein is CASSFGEGSSYNEQFF. The CDR3 nucleotides are TGTGCCAGCAGTTTCGGGGAGGGAAGCTCCTACAATGAGCAGTTCTTC.

This chain uses TRBV6-1 with TRBJ2-3; no firm D call. Per germline, CDR1 MNHNS and CDR2 SASEGT. This CDR3 has 12 residues. Between the trimmed V and J ends, which lost 7 bases and 3 bases, there was a span of 8 bases. The CDR3 DNA reads TGTGCCAGCACCAGCAGGACAGATACGCAGTATTTT. Amino acids: CASTSRTDTQYF.

CDR3: CASSATLGGYNEQFF. The CDR3 nucleotides are TGTGCCAGCAGCGCCACATTAGGAGGGTACAATGAGCAGTTCTTC. The chain couples TRBV9 to TRBJ2-1, with TRBD2 as a possible D gene (6 bases). Germline loops: CDR1 SGDLS, CDR2 YYNGEE. This CDR3 is built from 15 residues. V shed 3 bases and J shed 4 bases, with 14 bases lying between them.

This clone was recorded once. The chain couples TRBV30 to TRBJ1-5; D uncertain. V lost 0 bases to trimming and J lost 0 bases, with 12 bases between them. CDR3 length: 16 amino acids. CDR1 GTSNPN and CDR2 SVGIG come from the germline V gene (reference sequence). The CDR3 DNA follows: TGTGCCTGGAGTGTAAAGCCTGACTATAGCAATCAGCCCCAGCATTTT. This codes for CAWSVKPDYSNQPQHF.

The gene calls are TRBV5-6 and TRBJ2-5; D might be TRBD1 (5 bases). Germline V gene sequence: CDR1 SGHDT, CDR2 YYEEEE. The CDR3 runs to 13 residues. V lost 0 bases, J lost 5 bases, and 8 bases lay in between. The CDR3 is CASSLGTWETQYF. In nucleotides, the CDR3 is TGTGCCAGCAGCTTGGGGACATGGGAGACCCAGTACTTC.